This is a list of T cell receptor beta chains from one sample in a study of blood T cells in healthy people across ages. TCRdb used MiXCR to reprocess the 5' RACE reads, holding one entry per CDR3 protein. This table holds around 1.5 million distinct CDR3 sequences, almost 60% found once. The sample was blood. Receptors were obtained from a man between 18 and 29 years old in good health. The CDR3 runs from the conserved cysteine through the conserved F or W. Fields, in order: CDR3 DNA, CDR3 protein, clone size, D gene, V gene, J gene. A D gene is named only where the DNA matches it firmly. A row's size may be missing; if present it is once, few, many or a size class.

TGTGCCAGCAGTTTAGCCCTAGCGGGGACGAATGAGCAGTTCTTC,CASSLALAGTNEQFF,NA,TRBD2,TRBV12-3/TRBV12-4,TRBJ2-1
TGTGCCACCGGACAGCCGAACACTGAAGCTTTCTTT,CATGQPNTEAFF,NA,NA,TRBV19,TRBJ1-1
TGCAGTGCTACCCTAACGAACACCGGGGAGCTGTTTTTT,CSATLTNTGELFF,NA,NA,TRBV20-1,TRBJ2-2
TGTGCCACCAGTGATGGTAGGGTTGAAGACAAAAACATTCAGTACTTC,CATSDGRVEDKNIQYF,few,NA,TRBV24-1,TRBJ2-4
TGCGCCAGCAGCCAAGATCAGTTATGGCGCAGGGGGTTTCAGCCCCAGCATTTT,CASSQDQLWRRGFQPQHF,NA,TRBD1,TRBV4-1,TRBJ1-5
TGTGCCGGCAGCTTCCCTCGCCAGAACACTGAAGCTTTCTTT,CAGSFPRQNTEAFF,NA,NA,TRBV7-2,TRBJ1-1
TGCGCCAGCAGAGATGCAGGGACCTACGAGCAGTACTTC,CASRDAGTYEQYF,once,NA,TRBV5-1,TRBJ2-7
TGTGCCAGCAGCCAAACCGACAGGGGAACGGCTAATGAAAAACTGTTTTTT,CASSQTDRGTANEKLFF,NA,TRBD1,TRBV4-2,TRBJ1-4
TGTGCCAGCAGCTTAGTCTTGGGTGGCAGGGGCAATCAGCCCCAGCATTTT,CASSLVLGGRGNQPQHF,NA,NA,TRBV7-2,TRBJ1-5
TGCAGCGCCGAGGTTAACTATGGCTACACCTTC,CSAEVNYGYTF,few,NA,TRBV29-1,TRBJ1-2
TGCAGCGTTGATCCGGGGTCCGGCCAGCCCCAGCATTTT,CSVDPGSGQPQHF,NA,NA,TRBV29-1,TRBJ1-5
TGCGCCAGCAGCTTGGAACAGGGGGCCCTGAAGACCCAGTACTTC,CASSLEQGALKTQYF,NA,TRBD1,TRBV5-1,TRBJ2-5
TGTGCCAGCAGTTCCCAAGACGGACCCAATCAGCCCCAGCATTTT,CASSSQDGPNQPQHF,NA,NA,TRBV6-2/TRBV6-3,TRBJ1-5
TGTGCCAGCAGTGAAGGGGGCTACAGGACAGATCAGCCCCAGCATTTT,CASSEGGYRTDQPQHF,once,NA,TRBV6-1,TRBJ1-5